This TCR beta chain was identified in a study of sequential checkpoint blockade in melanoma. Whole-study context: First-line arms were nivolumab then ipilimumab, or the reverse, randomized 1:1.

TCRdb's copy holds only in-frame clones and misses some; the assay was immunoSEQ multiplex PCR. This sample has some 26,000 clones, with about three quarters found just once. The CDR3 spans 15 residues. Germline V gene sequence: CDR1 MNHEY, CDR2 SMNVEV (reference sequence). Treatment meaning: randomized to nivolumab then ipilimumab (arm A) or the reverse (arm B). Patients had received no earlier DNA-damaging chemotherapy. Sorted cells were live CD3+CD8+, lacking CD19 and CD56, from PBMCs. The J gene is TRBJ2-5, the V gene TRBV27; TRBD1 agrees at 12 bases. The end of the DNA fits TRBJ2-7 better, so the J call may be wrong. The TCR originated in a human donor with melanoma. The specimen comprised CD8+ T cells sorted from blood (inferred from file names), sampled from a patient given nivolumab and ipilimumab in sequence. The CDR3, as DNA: TGTGCCAGCCTCGGGGGGACAGGGGGCAGGTACGAGCAGTACTTC. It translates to CASLGGTGGRYEQYF.